The clone carrying this T cell receptor beta chain was counted a single time. Antigen: not known. Mismatch with germline at one junction end may stem from a read error. The data stem from a study of PD-L1 blockade in urothelial cancer. In the study overall: T cells were recovered from blood samples at a median of roughly 150,000.

What went into each PCR as a spike was synthetic TCR analog templates. Profiling relied on immunoSEQ multiplex PCR, and the TCRdb table lists in-frame clones only, not all of them. The table records approximately 34,000 clones, around 84% of them present only once. The CDR3 runs to 18 residues. Looked up from germline, CDR1 is SSHAT and CDR2 is FNYEAQ (reference sequence). The number of samples from each patient was between 1 and 8, taken pretreatment and on-treatment. Study outcomes and limitations: In blood sampled pretreatment, TCR clonality below the median predicted better survival.

The receptor comes from a man aged 55-75 years with urothelial cancer. The J gene is TRBJ2-1, the V gene TRBV7-7; weak D call: TRBD2 (6 bases). Sequencing used PBMCs, obtained around atezolizumab (anti-PD-L1) treatment. The CDR3 spells CASSPSLGSGKSYNEQFF. The CDR3 DNA is TGTGCTAGCAGCCCTAGTTTGGGTAGCGGAAAGTCCTACAATGAGCAGTTCTTC. Complete variable domain (other parts from reference TRBV7-7 and TRBJ2-1): GAGVSQSPRYKVTKRGQDVTLRCDPISSHATLYWYQQALGQGPEFLTYFNYEAQPDKSGLPSDRFSAERPEGSISTLTIQRTEQRDSAMYRCASSPSLGSGKSYNEQFFGPGTRLTVL.